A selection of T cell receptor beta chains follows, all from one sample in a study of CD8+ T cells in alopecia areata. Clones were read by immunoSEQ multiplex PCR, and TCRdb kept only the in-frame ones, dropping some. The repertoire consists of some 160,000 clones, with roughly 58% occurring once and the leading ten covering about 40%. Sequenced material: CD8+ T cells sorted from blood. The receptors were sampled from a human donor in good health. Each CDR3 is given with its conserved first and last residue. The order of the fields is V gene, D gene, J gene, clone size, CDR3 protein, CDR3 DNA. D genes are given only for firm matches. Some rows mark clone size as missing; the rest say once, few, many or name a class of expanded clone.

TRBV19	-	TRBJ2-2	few	CASSRRQENTGELFF	TGTGCCAGTAGTCGCCGGCAGGAGAACACCGGGGAGCTGTTTTTT
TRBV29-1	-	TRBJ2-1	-	CSAWDNEQFF	TGCAGCGCTTGGGACAATGAGCAGTTCTTC
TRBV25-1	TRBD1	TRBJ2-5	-	CASSAGTGPGETQYF	TGTGCCAGCAGTGCAGGGACAGGGCCCGGGGAGACCCAGTACTTC
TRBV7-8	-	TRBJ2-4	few	CASSLAFPGNIQYF	TGTGCCAGCAGCTTAGCGTTCCCTGGAAACATTCAGTACTTC
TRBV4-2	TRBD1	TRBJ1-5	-	CASSQEEGADNQPQHF	TGTGCCAGCAGCCAAGAAGAGGGGGCCGACAATCAGCCCCAGCATTTT
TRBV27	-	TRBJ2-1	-	CASNLGPYNEQFF	TGTGCCAGCAATCTCGGACCCTACAATGAGCAGTTCTTC
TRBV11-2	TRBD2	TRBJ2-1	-	CASSFSGMGYEQFF	TGTGCCAGCAGCTTTAGCGGGATGGGGTATGAGCAGTTCTTC
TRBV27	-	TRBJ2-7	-	CASRTPGTASYEQYF	TGTGCCAGCAGAACCCCCGGAACGGCGTCCTACGAGCAGTACTTC
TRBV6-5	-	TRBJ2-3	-	CASSYWTPGGTDTQYF	TGTGCCAGCAGTTACTGGACTCCCGGTGGTACAGATACGCAGTATTTT
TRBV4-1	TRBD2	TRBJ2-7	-	CASSFLAGDVYEQYF	TGCGCCAGCAGCTTCCTAGCGGGAGATGTCTACGAGCAGTACTTC
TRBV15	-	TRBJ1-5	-	CATSRDRVGVQPQHF	TGTGCCACCAGCAGAGACAGGGTGGGGGTTCAGCCCCAGCATTTT
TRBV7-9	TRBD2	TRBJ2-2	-	CASSPPGTINTGELFF	TGTGCCAGCAGCCCGCCCGGGACTATAAACACCGGGGAGCTGTTTTTT
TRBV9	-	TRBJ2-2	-	CASSVGQTPRELFF	TGTGCCAGCAGCGTAGGTCAAACTCCTAGGGAGCTGTTTTTT
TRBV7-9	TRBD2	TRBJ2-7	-	CASSPPPTSGSDEQYF	TGTGCCAGCAGCCCTCCCCCGACTAGCGGGAGTGACGAGCAGTACTTC
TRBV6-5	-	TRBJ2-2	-	CASSYGTGELFF	TGTGCCAGCAGTTACGGGACCGGGGAGCTGTTTTTT
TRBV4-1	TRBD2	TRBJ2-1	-	CASSTSGDNEQFF	TGCGCCAGCAGCACTAGCGGAGACAATGAGCAGTTCTTC
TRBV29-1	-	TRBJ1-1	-	CSVGVNTEAFF	TGCAGCGTTGGGGTAAACACTGAAGCTTTCTTT
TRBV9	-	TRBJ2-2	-	CASSIEGTGELFF	TGTGCCAGCAGCATAGAGGGAACCGGGGAGCTGTTTTTT
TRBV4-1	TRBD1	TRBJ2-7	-	CASSPAGQVSREQYF	TGCGCCAGCAGCCCCGCGGGACAGGTATCTCGCGAGCAGTACTTC
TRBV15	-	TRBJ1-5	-	CATSSPIVFDGSLQPQHF	TGTGCCACCAGCAGTCCCATCGTATTTGACGGTTCGCTTCAGCCCCAGCATTTT
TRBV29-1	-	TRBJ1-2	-	CSVPYRGDGYGYTF	TGCAGCGTGCCGTATCGGGGGGATGGCTATGGCTACACCTTC
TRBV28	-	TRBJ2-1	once	CASSLRDGSDNEQFF	TGTGCCAGCAGTTTACGGGACGGGAGTGACAATGAGCAGTTCTTC
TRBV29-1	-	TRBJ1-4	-	CSACLDEKLFF	TGCAGCGCGTGCCTCGATGAAAAACTGTTTTTT
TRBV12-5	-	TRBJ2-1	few	CASTRGAVYNEQFF	TGTGCTTCAACGCGAGGGGCTGTTTACAATGAGCAGTTCTTC
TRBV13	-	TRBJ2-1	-	CASSLTSRHEQFF	TGTGCCAGCAGCTTAACCTCACGGCATGAGCAGTTCTTC